This entry describes one T cell receptor (beta chain). Germline V CDR1 and CDR2: LNHDA, SQIVND (reference sequence). The junction had 8 bases not matched to a gene; V was cut back by 5 bases and J by 5 bases. The CDR3 runs to 15 residues. The data were obtained in a study of blood T cell repertoires in COVID-19. In the original workflow: The authors estimated nucleated cell counts from reference gene primer amplification. TCRdb's copy holds only in-frame clones and misses some; the assay was immunoSEQ multiplex PCR. That table supplies the V and J calls and clone size; D and trimming were determined from the DNA. The table lists 100,000 to 150,000 clones, around 80% of them singletons.

V is TRBV19 and J is TRBJ1-5; 8 nucleotides agree with TRBD1. The clonotype originates from a woman aged 55 to 70 with acute or convalescent COVID-19. Input material: peripheral blood. As DNA, the CDR3 is TGTGCCAGTAGTCACGGACAGGGCGGCTATCAGCCCCAGCATTTT. Amino acids: CASSHGQGGYQPQHF.